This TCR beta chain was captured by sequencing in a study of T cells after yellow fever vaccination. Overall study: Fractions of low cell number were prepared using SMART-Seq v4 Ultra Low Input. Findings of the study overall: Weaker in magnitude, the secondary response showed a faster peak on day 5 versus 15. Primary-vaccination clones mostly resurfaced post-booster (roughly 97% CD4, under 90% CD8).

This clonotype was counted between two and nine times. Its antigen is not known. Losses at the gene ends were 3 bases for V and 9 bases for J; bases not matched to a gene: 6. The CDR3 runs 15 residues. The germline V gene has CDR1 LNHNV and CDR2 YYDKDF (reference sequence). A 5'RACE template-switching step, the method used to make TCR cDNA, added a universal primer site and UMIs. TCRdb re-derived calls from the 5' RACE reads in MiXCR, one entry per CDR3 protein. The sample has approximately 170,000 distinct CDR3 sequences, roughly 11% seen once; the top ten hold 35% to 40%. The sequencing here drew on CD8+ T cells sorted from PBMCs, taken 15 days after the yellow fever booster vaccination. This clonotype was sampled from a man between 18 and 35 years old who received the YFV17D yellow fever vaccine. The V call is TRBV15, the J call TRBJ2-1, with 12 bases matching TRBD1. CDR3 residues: CATSSRDRGPIEQFF. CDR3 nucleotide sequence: TGTGCCACCAGCAGCCGGGACAGGGGGCCAATTGAGCAGTTCTTC.